This TCR beta chain was retrieved from a study of T cells in narcolepsy. Study context: Donors had narcolepsy type 1 or type 2, or were healthy controls. Study outcomes and limitations: Blood of same and different patients, but not healthy controls, reportedly held recurring autoreactive clonotypes.

This CDR3 spans 16 amino acids. Trimming removed 4 bases at V and 2 bases at J, with 17 bases between. In germline, CDR1 is MNHEY, CDR2 SMNVEV (reference sequence). This clone was counted only a few times. Antigen unknown. The table came from immunoSEQ multiplex PCR; TCRdb's copy has only in-frame clones and leaves some out. Here the sample spans about 30,000 clones, roughly four fifths being singletons. This clonotype was obtained from a human donor in good health. Source material: memory (CD45RA-) CD4+ T cells from blood. The V gene is TRBV27, the J gene TRBJ1-2, with D perhaps TRBD1 (6 bases). This chain's CDR3 is CASSSSAGARNYGYTF. The DNA of the CDR3 is TGTGCCAGCAGTTCCTCGGCGGGGGCGCGGAACTATGGCTACACCTTC.